This T cell receptor beta chain was recovered during a study of CD8 T cells in Susac syndrome. J lost 6 bases, V lost 4 bases, and 8 bases had no gene match. Germline CDR1 and CDR2: SGHVS and FQNEAQ. This CDR3 comprises 14 residues. With random hexamers, reverse transcription was performed on about 0.5 to 1 ug of RNA. TCRdb itself ran the immunoSEQ multiplex PCR reads through MiXCR, one entry per CDR3 protein. The sample comprises 100,000 to 150,000 distinct CDR3 sequences, approximately 79% of which are singletons, and approximately 0.51% rests with the top ten. The sample taken for sequencing was CD8+ T cells from PBMCs. The chain combines TRBV7-8 with TRBJ1-2; 7 bases are shared with TRBD1. The TCR comes from a human donor with multiple sclerosis. CDR3 bases: TGTGCCAGCAGCTCGCGACAGGGAGGGGATGGCTACACCTTC. Amino acid sequence: CASSSRQGGDGYTF.